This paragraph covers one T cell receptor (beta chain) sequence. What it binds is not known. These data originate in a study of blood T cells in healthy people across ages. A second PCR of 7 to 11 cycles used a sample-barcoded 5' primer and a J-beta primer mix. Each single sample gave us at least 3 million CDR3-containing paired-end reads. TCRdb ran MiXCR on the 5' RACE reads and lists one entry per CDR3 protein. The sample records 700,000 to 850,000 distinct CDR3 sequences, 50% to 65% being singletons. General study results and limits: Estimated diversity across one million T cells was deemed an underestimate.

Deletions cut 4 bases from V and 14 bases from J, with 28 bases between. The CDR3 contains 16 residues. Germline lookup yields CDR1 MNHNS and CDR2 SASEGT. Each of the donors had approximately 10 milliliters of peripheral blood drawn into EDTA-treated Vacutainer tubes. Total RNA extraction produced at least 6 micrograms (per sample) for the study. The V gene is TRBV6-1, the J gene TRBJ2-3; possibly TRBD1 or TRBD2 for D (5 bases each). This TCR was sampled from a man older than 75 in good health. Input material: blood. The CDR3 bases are TGTGCCAGCAGTGCCCACGGCGCACCCCGGGGCAGATACGCGTATTTT. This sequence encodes CASSAHGAPRGRYAYF.